Each of the 8 T cell receptor beta chains below was sequenced from the same sample in a study of blood T cell repertoires in COVID-19. The repertoire was sequenced with immunoSEQ multiplex PCR; TCRdb's copy has only in-frame clones and lacks some. The sample records roughly 70,000 clones, roughly 70% being singletons. The specimen sequenced was peripheral blood. Receptor source: a man aged 65 to 85 with acute or convalescent COVID-19.

This clone was seen a single time. The genes are TRBV2 and TRBJ2-3, with a weak D call TRBD1 (6 bases). From germline, CDR1 is SNHLY and CDR2 FYNNEI. V lost 6 bases, J lost 0 bases, and 16 bases lay in between. The length of the CDR3 is 16 residues. In DNA form, the CDR3 reads TGTGCCAGCAGCAGAAACAGGGCATCGAGCACAGATACGCAGTATTTT. Its translation: CASSRNRASSTDTQYF.

The rearrangement joins TRBV7-9 to TRBJ1-2; 7 bases match TRBD1. Unmatched junction bases numbered 4, after V lost 5 bases and J lost 4 bases. Germline V gene data show CDR1 as SEHNR and CDR2 as FQNEAQ (reference sequence). The CDR3 covers 13 residues. The CDR3 DNA sequence: TGTGCCAGCAGCCCGACAGGGAGCTATGGCTACACCTTC. Its protein is CASSPTGSYGYTF.

The V call is TRBV24-1, the J call TRBJ2-2; maybe TRBD2 (6 bases). V was cut by 9 bases and J by 1 base, with 14 bases left in between. The CDR3 loop spans 15 amino acids. Germline lookup yields CDR1 KGHDR and CDR2 SFDVKD. The CDR3 region has the DNA TGTGCCACCTCCTTTGGGACTGAGAACACCGGGGAGCTGTTTTTT. It translates to CATSFGTENTGELFF.

The V gene is TRBV7-2, the J gene TRBJ1-1, with 7 bases that match TRBD1. CDR1 and CDR2 (germline): SGHTA, FQGNSA. The V gene end was trimmed by 5 bases and the J gene end by 2 bases; junction bases not matched to a gene: 8. The CDR3 runs 15 residues. CDR3 in amino acids: CASSRTGVFNTEAFF. The DNA of the CDR3 is TGTGCCAGCAGCAGAACAGGGGTCTTCAACACTGAAGCTTTCTTT.

The sample holds a few counts of this clone. This chain joins TRBV5-6 and TRBJ2-7; D is unresolved. The germline gives CDR1 SGHDT, CDR2 YYEEEE. V shed 0 bases and J shed 0 bases, with 4 bases lying between them. The CDR3 extends over 13 amino acids. CDR3 region: CASSLVSSYEQYF. The CDR3 nucleotides are TGTGCCAGCAGCTTGGTTAGCTCCTACGAGCAGTACTTC.

This clone was counted between two and nine times. The rearrangement joins TRBV15 to TRBJ1-1, with 7 nucleotides matching TRBD1. The CDR3 contains 14 residues. Germline CDR1 is LNHNV and CDR2 is YYDKDF (reference sequence). J gave up 7 bases and V 0 bases, and 5 bases lay outside the gene matches. In DNA, the CDR3 is TGTGCCACCAGCAGAGATCTAGGGGGCATTGAAGCTTTCTTT. Amino acid sequence: CATSRDLGGIEAFF.

J is TRBJ2-5 and V is TRBV2; D is uncertain. This CDR3 is 11 amino acids long. V was shortened by 8 bases and J by 0 bases, with 4 bases between the two germline ends. Germline loops: CDR1 SNHLY, CDR2 FYNNEI. CDR3 region: CASDYQETQYF. The CDR3 bases are TGTGCCAGCGACTACCAAGAGACCCAGTACTTC.

This clone appeared once. J is TRBJ2-1 and V is TRBV9; D is perhaps TRBD2 (5 bases). The germline CDR1 and CDR2 sequences are SGDLS and YYNGEE. The length of the CDR3 is 14 residues. Trimming cost V 4 bases and J 12 bases, with 20 bases left between them. For the CDR3, the DNA is TGTGCCAGCAGCCCCCCGGCTCTAACCGGAGGGCAGTTCTTC. Protein product: CASSPPALTGGQFF. Filled out from reference TRBV9 and TRBJ2-1, the complete variable domain reads DSGVTQTPKHLITATGQRVTLRCSPRSGDLSVYWYQQSLDQGLQFLIQYYNGEERAKGNILERFSAQQFPDLHSELNLSSLELGDSALYFCASSPPALTGGQFFGPGTRLTVL.